The clone carrying this T cell receptor (beta chain) is a singleton in its sample. This entry comes from a study of PD-L1 blockade in urothelial cancer. Study-wide background: Prior chemotherapy ranged from 0 to 3 regimens per patient. At 3 weeks (second dose) and 6 weeks after starting treatment, blood was analyzed.

Time point meaning: peripheral blood 6 weeks after treatment start. J lost 5 bases, V lost 5 bases, and 2 bases had no gene match. Germline assignment: CDR1 SGHVS and CDR2 FQNEAQ. This CDR3 is 13 amino acids long. Profiling relied on immunoSEQ multiplex PCR, and the TCRdb table lists in-frame clones only, not all of them. This table holds under 20,000 clones, around 86% found once. The rearrangement links TRBV7-8 to TRBJ2-2; 7 bases fit TRBD1. The input for sequencing was PBMCs, taken around atezolizumab (anti-PD-L1) treatment. The clonotype originates from a man between 50 and 59 years old with urothelial cancer. The CDR3 bases are TGTGCCAGCAGCCAACAGGGGACCGGGGAGCTGTTTTTT. Translation: CASSQQGTGELFF.